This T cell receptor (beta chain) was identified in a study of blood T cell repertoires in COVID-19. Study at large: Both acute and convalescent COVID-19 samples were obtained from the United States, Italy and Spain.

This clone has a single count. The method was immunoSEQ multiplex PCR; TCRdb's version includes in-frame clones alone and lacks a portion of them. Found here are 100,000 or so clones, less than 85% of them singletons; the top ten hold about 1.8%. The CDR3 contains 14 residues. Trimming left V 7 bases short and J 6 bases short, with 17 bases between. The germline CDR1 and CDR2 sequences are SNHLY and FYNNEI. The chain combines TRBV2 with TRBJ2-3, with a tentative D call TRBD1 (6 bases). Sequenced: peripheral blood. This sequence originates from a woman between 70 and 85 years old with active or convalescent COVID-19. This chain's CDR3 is CASIRTGSSDTQYF. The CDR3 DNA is TGTGCCAGCATTAGAACAGGGTCGTCGGATACGCAGTATTTT.